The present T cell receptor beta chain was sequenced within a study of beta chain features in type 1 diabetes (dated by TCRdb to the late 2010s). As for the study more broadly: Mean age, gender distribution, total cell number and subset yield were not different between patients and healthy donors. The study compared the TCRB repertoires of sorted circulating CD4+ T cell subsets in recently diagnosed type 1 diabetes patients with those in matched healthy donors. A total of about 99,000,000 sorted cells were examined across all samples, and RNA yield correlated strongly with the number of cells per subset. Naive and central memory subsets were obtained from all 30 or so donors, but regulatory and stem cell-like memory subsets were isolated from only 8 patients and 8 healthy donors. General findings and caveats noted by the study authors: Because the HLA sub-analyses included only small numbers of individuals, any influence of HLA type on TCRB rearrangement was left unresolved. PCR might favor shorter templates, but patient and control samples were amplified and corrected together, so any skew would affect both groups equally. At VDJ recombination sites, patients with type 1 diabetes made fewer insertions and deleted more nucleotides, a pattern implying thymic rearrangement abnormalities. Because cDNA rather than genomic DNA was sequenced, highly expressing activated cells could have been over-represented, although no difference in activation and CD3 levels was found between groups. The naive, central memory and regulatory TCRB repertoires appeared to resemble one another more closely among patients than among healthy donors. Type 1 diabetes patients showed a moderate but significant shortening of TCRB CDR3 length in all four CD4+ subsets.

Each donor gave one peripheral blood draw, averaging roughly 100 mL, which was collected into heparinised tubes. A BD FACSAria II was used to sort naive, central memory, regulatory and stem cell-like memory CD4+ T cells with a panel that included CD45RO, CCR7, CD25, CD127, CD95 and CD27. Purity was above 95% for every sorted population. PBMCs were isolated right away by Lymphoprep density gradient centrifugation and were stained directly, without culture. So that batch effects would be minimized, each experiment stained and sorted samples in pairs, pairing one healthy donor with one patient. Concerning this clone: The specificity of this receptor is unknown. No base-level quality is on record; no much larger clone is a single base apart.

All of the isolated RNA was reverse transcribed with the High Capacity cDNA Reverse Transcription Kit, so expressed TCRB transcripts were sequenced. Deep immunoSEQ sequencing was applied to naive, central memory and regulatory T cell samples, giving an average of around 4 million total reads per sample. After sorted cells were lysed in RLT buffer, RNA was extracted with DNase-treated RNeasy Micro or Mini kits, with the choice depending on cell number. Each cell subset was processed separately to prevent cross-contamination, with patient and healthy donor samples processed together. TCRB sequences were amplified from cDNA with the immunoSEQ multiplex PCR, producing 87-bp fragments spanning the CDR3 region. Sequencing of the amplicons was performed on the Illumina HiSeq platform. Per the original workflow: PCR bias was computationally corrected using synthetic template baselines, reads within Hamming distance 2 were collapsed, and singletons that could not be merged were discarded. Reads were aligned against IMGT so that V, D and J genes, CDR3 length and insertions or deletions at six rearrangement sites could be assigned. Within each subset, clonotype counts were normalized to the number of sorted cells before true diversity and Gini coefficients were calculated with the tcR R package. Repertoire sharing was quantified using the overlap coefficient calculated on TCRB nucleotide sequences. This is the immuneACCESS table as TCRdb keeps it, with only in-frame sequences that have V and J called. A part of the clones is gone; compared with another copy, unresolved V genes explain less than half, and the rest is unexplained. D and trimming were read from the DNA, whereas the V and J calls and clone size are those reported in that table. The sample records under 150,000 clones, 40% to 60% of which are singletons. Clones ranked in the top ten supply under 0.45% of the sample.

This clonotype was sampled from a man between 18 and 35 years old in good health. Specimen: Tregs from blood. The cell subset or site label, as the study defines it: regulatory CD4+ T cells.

The CDR3 reads CASSSLSLDGTEAFF. The DNA is TGTGCCAGCAGCTCACTTTCCCTAGACGGAACTGAAGCTTTCTTT. The chain uses TRBV5-6 and TRBJ1-1, with no confidently assigned D gene. The CDR3 sequence holds 15 residues, the cysteine and phenylalanine included. Of the read, only the CDR3 DNA is kept; its 45 bases are in frame from base 1. V and J lose 3 bases and 5 bases, and a span of 17 bases separates them. CDR1 and CDR2 are drawn from the germline V gene: SGHDT, YYEEEE.